Included here is one T cell receptor (beta chain) sequence, with context. Antigen unknown. This sample was included in a study of OX40 agonist ivuxolimab in advanced cancers. General study findings and limits: The antigens recognized by the expanded peripheral T cells, that is their antigen specificity, were not determined. Clonal expansion from baseline to week 6 occurred in both CD4+ and CD8+ T cells. Partly responding patients at 0.1-3.0 mg/kg showed some of the smallest clonal expansion.

TCRdb keeps only in-frame clones here, not all; method: immunoSEQ multiplex PCR. The top ten hold roughly 6% of the sample, which has tens of thousands of clones, approximately 92% seen once. V was pared by 2 bases and J by 3 bases, with 8 bases of the junction left unmatched. The CDR3 sequence is 17 residues long. CDR1 and CDR2 from the germline V gene are LGHNA and YSLEER. Collection of blood occurred at baseline, at cycle 4 day 1, and at cycle 7 day 1. This clonotype was sampled from an adult with an advanced solid tumor such as melanoma, head and neck, liver or kidney cancer. Sequencing was performed on CD4+ or CD8+ T cells sorted from blood, taken in a trial of the OX40 agonist ivuxolimab. This sequence joins TRBV4-3 and TRBJ2-2; 8 bases are shared with TRBD1. CDR3 DNA: TGCGCCAGCAGCCAAAGGCCCGGACAGGGCGACACCGGGGAGCTGTTTTTT. Translated: CASSQRPGQGDTGELFF.